This T cell receptor (beta chain) emerged from a study of Graves' ophthalmopathy and Graves' hyperthyroidism. On the study more broadly: Peripheral blood was collected at initial diagnosis, before any treatment. The study's findings and limits: Most thyroid clonotypes with frequency above 0.001 were detected in blood too.

Hyperthyroidism was classified as stable if no ophthalmopathy occurred within 18 months of follow-up. Included hyperthyroidism patients were aged 18 to 65 and newly diagnosed (under 2 months' duration). Germline CDR1 ENHRY, CDR2 SYGVKD. Trimming took 10 bases from V and 0 from J, leaving 12 bases between them. The CDR3 length is 13 residues. CDR3 regions of TCR beta were amplified from RNA transcripts. First-round RT-PCR with HTBI primers preceded a second-round multiplex PCR. TCRdb re-analysed the multiplex PCR reads in MiXCR, keeping a single row per CDR3 protein. The repertoire holds 680,000 or so distinct CDR3 sequences, with around a fifth as singletons. This clonotype was picked up a small number of times. Its antigen is unidentified.

The sequence came from a woman between 18 and 29 years old with stable Graves' hyperthyroidism. Some clones in this sample may be carry-over from other donors' samples. Specimen: peripheral blood. The rearrangement links TRBV10-3 to TRBJ1-1; D is ambiguous. CDR3: CASCGILNTEAFF. The CDR3 DNA reads TGTGCCAGCTGCGGGATTCTGAACACTGAAGCTTTCTTT.